The 27 T cell receptor beta chains presented below share a single source sample, sequenced in a study of blood T cell repertoires in COVID-19. Libraries were prepared by immunoSEQ multiplex PCR; TCRdb keeps only in-frame clonotypes and omits some of them. Among some 45,000 clones listed, approximately 90% were seen once. The specimen sequenced was peripheral blood. The receptors shown here come from a human donor in a cohort sampled during active COVID-19.

The gene calls are TRBV30 and TRBJ1-4; D gene ambiguous. Germline CDR1 reads GTSNPN; CDR2 reads SVGIG (reference sequence). The V and J ends lost 0 bases and 0 bases respectively, with 5 bases between them. There are 14 residues in the CDR3. The CDR3 region has the DNA TGTGCCTGGAGTGTCCGTGCAACTAATGAAAAACTGTTTTTT. Translation: CAWSVRATNEKLFF.

The V gene is TRBV3-1 (or the pseudogene TRBV3-2), the J gene TRBJ2-7; D might be TRBD2 (5 bases). This CDR3 is built from 16 residues. With 0 bases removed from V and 2 bases from J, the gap between germline ends came to 14 bases. Germline CDR1 and CDR2: LGHDT and YNNKEL (reference sequence). The CDR3 DNA follows: TGTGCCAGCAGCCAAGATGAGGGCAGAGGAACCTACGAGCAGTACTTC. This translates into CASSQDEGRGTYEQYF.

This chain's CDR3 is CASVGQAGGNSPLHF. CDR3 sequence (DNA): TGTGCCAGCGTGGGACAGGCTGGGGGGAATTCACCCCTCCACTTT. The chain uses TRBV6-6 and TRBJ1-6; TRBD1 agrees at 8 bases. J gave up 7 bases and V 8 bases, and 10 bases lay outside the gene matches. Per germline, CDR1 MNHNY and CDR2 SVGAGI (reference sequence). The CDR3 extends over 15 amino acids.

V and J are TRBV19 and TRBJ2-7; D uncertain. Per germline, CDR1 LNHDA and CDR2 SQIVND (reference sequence). CDR3 size: 13 residues. Trimming stripped 6 bases from V and 2 bases from J, with 11 bases between. CDR3 nucleotides: TGTGCCAGTAGCATCCCTCCTACCTACGAGCAGTACTTC. Residues: CASSIPPTYEQYF.

The chain links TRBV4-3 to TRBJ2-1, with 12 nucleotides matching TRBD2. The CDR3 covers 15 residues. The ends lost 6 bases at V and 8 bases at J; junction bases unmatched: 8. CDR1 is LGHNA and CDR2 is YSLEER in the germline V gene. Here the CDR3 DNA reads TGCGCCAGCAGTCCCCTAGCGGGAGGGCTCGATGAGCAGTTCTTC. Translating it yields CASSPLAGGLDEQFF.

Turning to this clone: One end of the junction varies from germline; a read error may be responsible. The V gene is TRBV5-1, the J gene TRBJ2-4, with 8 nucleotides matching TRBD1. The CDR3 is 13 residues long. Germline CDR1 is SGHRS and CDR2 is YFSETQ. CDR3 nucleotides: TGCGCCAGCAGCGCTCAGAGCGGTAACAGGGGGAACTTC. Translated, it gives CASSAQSGNRGNF.

Points on this clone: A junction end diverges from the germline sequence, so it may reflect a read error. The rearrangement links TRBV6-6 to TRBJ2-1; 14 bases line up with TRBD2. CDR3 length: 17 amino acids. Germline V gives CDR1 MNHNY, CDR2 SVGAGI (reference sequence). The CDR3 coding sequence is TGTGCCAGCAGTCCCGGGGGACTAGCGGGAGTATACAGTGAGCAGTTCTTC. Translating it yields CASSPGGLAGVYSEQFF.

The V and J genes are TRBV7-6 and TRBJ2-2; D call uncertain. The V gene lost 2 bases and the J gene lost 0 bases, with 10 bases spanning the gap. In germline, CDR1 is SGHVS, CDR2 FNYEAQ. The CDR3 is 16 residues long. The CDR3 DNA reads as TGTGCCAGCAGCTTAACGCGACAAACGAACACCGGGGAGCTGTTTTTT. It yields the protein CASSLTRQTNTGELFF.

The chain has TRBV2 and TRBJ2-2, with D unclear. Germline V gene lookup returns CDR1 SNHLY and CDR2 FYNNEI. CDR3 size: 11 residues. V shed 6 bases and J shed 6 bases, with 5 bases lying between them. In DNA, the CDR3 is TGTGCCAGCAGAGACTCCGGGGAGCTGTTTTTT. Protein sequence: CASRDSGELFF.

This chain uses TRBV20-1 with TRBJ1-5; D is unclear. V was clipped by 4 bases and J by 11 bases, with 12 bases between them. The CDR3 extends over 11 amino acids. Germline V lookup: CDR1 DFQATT, CDR2 SNEGSKA (reference sequence). The DNA for the CDR3 is TGCAGTGCTATACAAGGGAGGGCCCAGCATTTT. It is translated as CSAIQGRAQHF.

The CDR3 is CATSPGTSGRSDEQFF. In DNA form, the CDR3 reads TGTGCCACCAGCCCAGGGACTAGCGGGAGGTCGGATGAGCAGTTCTTC. The V and J genes are TRBV15 and TRBJ2-1; 15 bases map to TRBD2. The germline V gene has CDR1 LNHNV and CDR2 YYDKDF (reference sequence). The CDR3 runs 16 residues. The ends lost 5 bases at V and 8 bases at J; junction bases unmatched: 7.

This chain uses TRBV30 with TRBJ1-2; no reliable D call. Trimming shortened V by 4 bases and J by 8 bases, and 14 bases separated the two germline ends. Looked up from germline, CDR1 is GTSNPN and CDR2 is SVGIG (reference sequence). This CDR3 is 12 amino acids long. This CDR3 reads CAWIMRPRGYTF. CDR3 sequence (DNA): TGTGCCTGGATCATGAGGCCAAGGGGCTACACCTTC.

V usage is TRBV27 and J usage is TRBJ1-2; weak D call: TRBD1 (5 bases). The CDR3 has 13 amino acids. Germline lookup yields CDR1 MNHEY and CDR2 SMNVEV (reference sequence). Trimming stripped 6 bases from V and 0 bases from J, with 8 bases between. The CDR3 DNA is TGTGCCAGCAGCCGACAGCCTAACTATGGCTACACCTTC. This gives the protein CASSRQPNYGYTF.

The V call is TRBV7-2, the J call TRBJ2-7; 8 positions match TRBD1. In germline, CDR1 is SGHTA, CDR2 FQGNSA. This CDR3 is 14 amino acids long. V lost 5 bases to trimming and J lost 3 bases; unmatched junction nucleotides: 6. The CDR3 region is CASSLGGQVYEQYF. As DNA, the CDR3 is TGTGCCAGCAGCCTAGGGGGACAGGTCTACGAGCAGTACTTC.

The rearrangement uses TRBV19 and TRBJ1-1; TRBD1 aligns across 7 bases. The germline V gene encodes CDR1 LNHDA and CDR2 SQIVND (reference sequence). V was pared by 5 bases and J by 7 bases, with 4 bases of the junction left unmatched. This CDR3 contains 12 residues. The CDR3, as DNA: TGTGCCAGTAGTCCTGGGGACAGTGAAGCTTTCTTT. Its translation is CASSPGDSEAFF.

V and J are TRBV7-2 and TRBJ2-5; D gene ambiguous. V gave up 4 bases and J gave up 9 bases, with 12 bases separating them. The CDR3 extends over 12 amino acids. Germline CDR1 and CDR2: SGHTA and FQGNSA. CDR3 loop: CASSYGAEAQYF. CDR3 sequence (DNA): TGTGCCAGCAGCTACGGCGCTGAGGCCCAGTACTTC.

This clone was observed a few times. The V gene is TRBV24-1, the J gene TRBJ2-3, with a tentative D call TRBD1 (8 bases). The CDR3 has 16 residues. Trimming took off 6 bases at V and 1 base at J, with 16 bases between the two ends. Germline V CDR1 and CDR2: KGHDR, SFDVKD. CDR3 amino acids: CATSSHRGGRTDTQYF. CDR3 DNA: TGTGCCACCAGTTCACACAGGGGGGGACGCACAGATACGCAGTATTTT.

A few counts support this clone. The chain employs TRBV9 and TRBJ2-2; a weak D match, TRBD2 (6 bases). The CDR3 consists of 15 residues. V was trimmed by 0 bases and J by 4 bases, leaving 10 bases between them. Germline V lookup: CDR1 SGDLS, CDR2 YYNGEE. The CDR3 is CASSVDAGRTGELFF. For the CDR3, the DNA is TGTGCCAGCAGCGTAGATGCGGGGCGCACCGGGGAGCTGTTTTTT.

J is TRBJ1-2 and V is TRBV27; 9 nucleotides match TRBD1. The germline CDR1 and CDR2 sequences are MNHEY and SMNVEV (reference sequence). Trimming removed 5 bases from V and 8 bases from J; junction bases left unmatched: 6. This CDR3 is 13 amino acids long. The CDR3 loop reads CASSRGQGKGYTF. Here the CDR3 DNA reads TGTGCCAGCAGTCGGGGACAGGGCAAAGGCTACACCTTC.

V usage is TRBV18 and J usage is TRBJ2-7, with 9 positions matching TRBD1. This CDR3 has 15 amino acids. With 6 bases clipped from V and 5 bases from J, the junction kept 11 bases outside the gene matches. In germline, CDR1 is KGHSH, CDR2 LQKENI. This CDR3 reads CASSPSRDRVHEQYF. The CDR3 region has the DNA TGTGCCAGCTCCCCGTCTCGGGACAGGGTGCACGAGCAGTACTTC.

This chain joins TRBV5-1 and TRBJ1-3; 9 nucleotides agree with TRBD1. The germline V gene has CDR1 SGHRS and CDR2 YFSETQ. V lost 4 bases and J lost 4; bases outside the gene matches: 3. This CDR3 region has 14 residues. The CDR3 sequence is CASSPGQGGNTIYF. The CDR3 DNA reads as TGCGCCAGCAGCCCGGGACAGGGAGGAAACACCATATATTTT.

This sequence joins TRBV28 and TRBJ1-2; unclear D gene. CDR1 and CDR2 from the germline V gene are MDHEN and SYDVKM. This CDR3 is 14 amino acids long. Trimming left V 0 bases short and J 1 base short, with 6 bases between. CDR3 region: CASSLWGSNYGYTF. The CDR3 DNA is TGTGCCAGCAGTTTATGGGGGAGTAACTATGGCTACACCTTC.

In this sample, this clone turned up once. CDR3 sequence: CASSYGAGRVYEQYF. DNA for the CDR3: TGTGCCAGCAGTTACGGTGCCGGGAGGGTCTACGAGCAGTACTTC. The V and J genes are TRBV6-5 and TRBJ2-7; TRBD2 aligns across 8 bases. Germline CDR1 and CDR2: MNHEY and SVGAGI. The CDR3 sequence is 15 residues long. V was pared by 2 bases and J by 3 bases, with 6 bases of the junction left unmatched.

DNA for the CDR3: TGTGCCATCAGGGACAGGGGTTACATTCAGTACTTC. Translation gives CAIRDRGYIQYF. This chain links TRBV10-3 with TRBJ2-4, with 9 bases lining up with TRBD1. J gave up 8 bases and V 6 bases, and 2 bases lay outside the gene matches. The CDR3 runs to 12 residues. The V gene's germline CDR1 is ENHRY and CDR2 SYGVKD.

This clone was seen a few times. This rearrangement joins TRBV6-1 to TRBJ1-1, with D perhaps TRBD1 (5 bases). Trimming took 0 bases from V and 10 from J, leaving 6 bases between them. This CDR3 region has 11 residues. CDR1 and CDR2 from the germline V gene are MNHNS and SASEGT. The CDR3 loop reads CASSEAGGAFF. CDR3 nucleotide sequence: TGTGCCAGCAGTGAAGCGGGGGGAGCTTTCTTT.

This clone was seen once. V gene TRBV2 combines with J gene TRBJ1-1; 8 bases agree with TRBD1. Trimming at V came to 5 bases and at J to 4 bases, leaving 6 bases not matched to a gene. The germline V gene encodes CDR1 SNHLY and CDR2 FYNNEI. The CDR3 runs to 14 residues. The chain's CDR3 is CASSRDRGGTEAFF. The CDR3 DNA sequence: TGTGCCAGCAGTCGAGACAGGGGCGGCACTGAAGCTTTCTTT.

The chain links TRBV6-1 to TRBJ2-3; the D gene is possibly TRBD1 (6 bases). The V end lost 3 bases, the J end lost 2 bases, and 15 bases lay between the germline ends. The CDR3 spans 16 residues. Germline loops: CDR1 MNHNS, CDR2 SASEGT. The CDR3 region is CASSDPRTDTTDTQYF. CDR3 sequence (DNA): TGTGCCAGCAGTGACCCAAGGACAGACACCACAGATACGCAGTATTTT.